This T cell receptor (beta chain) was observed in a study of PD-1 blockade in classical Hodgkin lymphoma. The CDR3 runs to 15 residues. Germline CDR1 and CDR2: LNHDA and SQIVND (reference sequence). With 3 bases removed from V and 7 bases from J, the gap between germline ends came to 16 bases. This clone was counted a single time. Assay: immunoSEQ multiplex PCR; the TCRdb copy retains only in-frame clones and omits some. Of 20,000 to 25,000 clones in the sample, around 80% were seen once. With no exception, relapse followed autologous stem cell transplantation in all patients, and brentuximab vedotin exposure varied.

This sequence joins TRBV19 and TRBJ1-5; possibly TRBD1 for D (5 bases). Source: peripheral blood mononuclear cells (PBMCs), taken before the second cycle of nivolumab. The clonotype originates from a human donor with classical Hodgkin lymphoma. CDR3 region: CASSISRDQRQPQHF. CDR3 bases: TGTGCCAGTAGTATTTCCAGGGACCAGAGGCAGCCCCAGCATTTT.